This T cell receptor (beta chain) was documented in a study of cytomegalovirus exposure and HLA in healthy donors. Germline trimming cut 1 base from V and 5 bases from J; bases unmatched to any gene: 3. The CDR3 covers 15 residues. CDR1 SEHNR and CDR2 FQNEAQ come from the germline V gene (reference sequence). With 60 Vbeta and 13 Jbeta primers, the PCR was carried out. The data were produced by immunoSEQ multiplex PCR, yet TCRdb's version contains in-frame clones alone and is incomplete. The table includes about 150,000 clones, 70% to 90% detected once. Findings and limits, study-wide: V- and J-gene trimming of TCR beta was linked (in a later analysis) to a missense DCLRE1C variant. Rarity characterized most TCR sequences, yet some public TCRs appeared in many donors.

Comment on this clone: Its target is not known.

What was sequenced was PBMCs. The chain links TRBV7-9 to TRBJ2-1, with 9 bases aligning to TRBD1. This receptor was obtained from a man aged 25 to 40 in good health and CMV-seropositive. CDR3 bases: TGTGCCAGCAGCTTAGAACAGGGGGCAAACAATGAGCAGTTCTTC. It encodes CASSLEQGANNEQFF. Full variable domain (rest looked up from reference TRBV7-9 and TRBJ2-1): DTGVSQNPRHKITKRGQNVTFRCDPISEHNRLYWYRQTLGQGPEFLTYFQNEAQLEKSRLLSDRFSAERPKGSFSTLEIQRTEQGDSAMYLCASSLEQGANNEQFFGPGTRLTVL.